This is a list of T cell receptor beta chains from one sample in a study of blood T cell repertoires in COVID-19. The method was immunoSEQ multiplex PCR; TCRdb's version includes in-frame clones alone and lacks a portion of them. The data show 290,000 or so clones, 75% to 95% seen once. The sequenced sample consisted of PBMCs or T cells enriched from blood (not recorded which). The receptors were gathered from a woman aged 25 to 45 who had recovered from COVID-19. The CDR3 runs from the conserved cysteine through the conserved F or W. A D gene is named only where the DNA matches it firmly. Clone size, where shown, is once, few, many, or a class for clones that have expanded.

j_call: TRBJ2-5
d_call: -
clone_size: -
v_call: TRBV7-9
cdr3_nt: TGTGCCAGCAGCACCTGGGGCACTGGAGAGACCCAGTACTTC
cdr3_aa: CASSTWGTGETQYF

j_call: TRBJ2-1
d_call: TRBD2
clone_size: -
v_call: TRBV6-5
cdr3_nt: TGTGCCAGCAGAGAGCGGACTAGCGGATACAATGAGCAGTTCTTC
cdr3_aa: CASRERTSGYNEQFF

j_call: TRBJ2-3
d_call: -
clone_size: -
v_call: TRBV7-6
cdr3_nt: TGTGCCAGCAGCTTAGTGACTAGGGGTGCGGGAGATACGCAGTATTTT
cdr3_aa: CASSLVTRGAGDTQYF

j_call: TRBJ2-7
d_call: -
clone_size: -
v_call: TRBV6-2/TRBV6-3
cdr3_nt: TGTGCCAGCAGTCGCCTTCCCCCGGGGTCGGTCGCCTACGAGCAGTACTTC
cdr3_aa: CASSRLPPGSVAYEQYF

j_call: TRBJ1-5
d_call: -
clone_size: once
v_call: TRBV28
cdr3_nt: TGTGCCAGCAGTTTATATGGGCACAGGGAGGGTCAGCCCCAGCATTTT
cdr3_aa: CASSLYGHREGQPQHF

j_call: TRBJ1-5
d_call: -
clone_size: -
v_call: TRBV19
cdr3_nt: TGTGCCAGTAGTATAAACCGGGACACACAGCCCCAGCATTTT
cdr3_aa: CASSINRDTQPQHF

j_call: TRBJ2-3
d_call: -
clone_size: -
v_call: TRBV7-9
cdr3_nt: TGTGCCAGCAGCTTACGCCGGGATTTTATGGGCACAGATACGCAGTATTTT
cdr3_aa: CASSLRRDFMGTDTQYF

j_call: TRBJ2-3
d_call: TRBD2
clone_size: -
v_call: TRBV30
cdr3_nt: TGTGCCTGGAGTCTGGCGGGAGTGGATACGCAGTATTTT
cdr3_aa: CAWSLAGVDTQYF

j_call: TRBJ2-3
d_call: -
clone_size: -
v_call: TRBV9
cdr3_nt: TGTGCCAGCAGCGTAGCTACGAGAGCGGCTAGCACAGATACGCAGTATTTT
cdr3_aa: CASSVATRAASTDTQYF

j_call: TRBJ2-2
d_call: -
clone_size: -
v_call: TRBV19
cdr3_nt: -
cdr3_aa: CASSILATNTGELFF

j_call: TRBJ2-2
d_call: TRBD2
clone_size: -
v_call: TRBV5-4
cdr3_nt: TGTGCCAGCAGCTTGGGGTTAGCGGGAGAATCGTTGGGTCGCGGGGAGCTGTTTTTT
cdr3_aa: CASSLGLAGESLGRGELFF

j_call: TRBJ1-2
d_call: -
clone_size: -
v_call: TRBV5-1
cdr3_nt: TGCGCCAGCAGCTTGGCTTCTACGTTGGATGGCTACACCTTC
cdr3_aa: CASSLASTLDGYTF

j_call: TRBJ2-7
d_call: TRBD2
clone_size: -
v_call: TRBV18
cdr3_nt: TGTGCCAGCTCACCCCTCGGGAGGAAGGACGAGCAGTACTTC
cdr3_aa: CASSPLGRKDEQYF

j_call: TRBJ1-5
d_call: -
clone_size: -
v_call: TRBV14
cdr3_nt: TGTGCCAGCAGCCGAAACCGGGACTACAATAGCAATCAGCCCCAGCATTTT
cdr3_aa: CASSRNRDYNSNQPQHF

j_call: TRBJ1-3
d_call: -
clone_size: -
v_call: TRBV7-2
cdr3_nt: TGTGCCAGCAGCTCGGCCCTCAGGGTAGGGATTGGAAACACCATATATTTT
cdr3_aa: CASSSALRVGIGNTIYF

j_call: TRBJ1-4
d_call: -
clone_size: -
v_call: TRBV7-9
cdr3_nt: TGTGCCAGCAGCGAGGGCCTTTCTAATGAAAAACTGTTTTTT
cdr3_aa: CASSEGLSNEKLFF

j_call: TRBJ1-2
d_call: -
clone_size: -
v_call: TRBV30
cdr3_nt: TGTGCCTGCTCGGGATTAGCTAACTATGGCTACACCTTC
cdr3_aa: CACSGLANYGYTF

j_call: TRBJ2-7
d_call: TRBD2
clone_size: -
v_call: TRBV7-6
cdr3_nt: TGTGCCAGCAGCTTAGTTGCGGGAGGTAACTACGAGCAGTACTTC
cdr3_aa: CASSLVAGGNYEQYF

j_call: TRBJ2-7
d_call: -
clone_size: -
v_call: TRBV18
cdr3_nt: TGTGCCAGCTCACCACCGGAGAAGACCTACGAGCAGTACTTC
cdr3_aa: CASSPPEKTYEQYF

j_call: TRBJ1-1
d_call: TRBD1
clone_size: -
v_call: TRBV19
cdr3_nt: TGTGCCAGTAGTTCCCGACAGGGGGCTGTTGACACTGAAGCTTTCTTT
cdr3_aa: CASSSRQGAVDTEAFF

j_call: TRBJ1-4
d_call: -
clone_size: -
v_call: TRBV18
cdr3_nt: TGTGCCAGCTCACGCGGACAGAATGAAAAACTGTTTTTT
cdr3_aa: CASSRGQNEKLFF

j_call: TRBJ2-7
d_call: -
clone_size: -
v_call: TRBV7-8
cdr3_nt: TGTGCCAGCAGCCCCCACCGACGGGGGGCCGAGCAGTACTTC
cdr3_aa: CASSPHRRGAEQYF

j_call: TRBJ2-5
d_call: TRBD2
clone_size: -
v_call: TRBV25-1
cdr3_nt: TGTGCCAGCAGTGAAGCTAGCGGAGCCACGCCCTACCAAGAGACCCAGTACTTC
cdr3_aa: CASSEASGATPYQETQYF

j_call: TRBJ2-7
d_call: -
clone_size: -
v_call: TRBV5-6
cdr3_nt: TGTGCCAGCAGCTTGTGGGGGGTTAGTAGGGCCTCCCTCGAGCAGTACTTC
cdr3_aa: CASSLWGVSRASLEQYF

j_call: TRBJ1-5
d_call: -
clone_size: -
v_call: TRBV6-2/TRBV6-3
cdr3_nt: TGTGCCAGCAGTTACGGGGGGGCAAGCAATCAGCCCCAGCATTTT
cdr3_aa: CASSYGGASNQPQHF

j_call: TRBJ1-5
d_call: -
clone_size: few
v_call: TRBV2
cdr3_nt: TGTGCCAGCGCCGGCCGGGGGAATGCACCCAATCAGCCCCAGCATTTT
cdr3_aa: CASAGRGNAPNQPQHF

j_call: TRBJ1-1
d_call: -
clone_size: -
v_call: TRBV7-2
cdr3_nt: TGTGCCAGCAGCACCCATCCGGGATTGGAAGCTTTCTTT
cdr3_aa: CASSTHPGLEAFF

j_call: TRBJ2-7
d_call: TRBD1
clone_size: -
v_call: TRBV4-3
cdr3_nt: TGCGCCAGCAGCCCTTCCTGGACAGGCTACGAGCAGTACTTC
cdr3_aa: CASSPSWTGYEQYF

j_call: TRBJ2-1
d_call: -
clone_size: -
v_call: TRBV7-2
cdr3_nt: TGTGCCAGCAGCTTAACTAGGAATGAGCAGTTCTTC
cdr3_aa: CASSLTRNEQFF

j_call: TRBJ1-5
d_call: TRBD1
clone_size: -
v_call: TRBV30
cdr3_nt: TGTGCCTGGACCCAGGGGGGTCTCATTAATCAGCCCCAGCATTTT
cdr3_aa: CAWTQGGLINQPQHF

j_call: TRBJ1-3
d_call: -
clone_size: -
v_call: TRBV19
cdr3_nt: TGTGCCAGTAGTCCGGGATCTGGAAACACCATATATTTT
cdr3_aa: CASSPGSGNTIYF

j_call: TRBJ1-1
d_call: -
clone_size: -
v_call: TRBV19
cdr3_nt: TGTGCCAGTAGTATACGGGGGGACACTGAAGCTTTCTTT
cdr3_aa: CASSIRGDTEAFF

j_call: TRBJ2-3
d_call: -
clone_size: -
v_call: TRBV7-3
cdr3_nt: TGTGCCAGCAGCCAAACGGGACTTCCCACAGATACGCAGTATTTT
cdr3_aa: CASSQTGLPTDTQYF

j_call: TRBJ1-3
d_call: -
clone_size: -
v_call: TRBV7-6
cdr3_nt: TGTGCCAGCAGCACTACGCCGCAGGGATCTGGAAACACCATATATTTT
cdr3_aa: CASSTTPQGSGNTIYF

j_call: TRBJ1-2
d_call: -
clone_size: -
v_call: TRBV24-1
cdr3_nt: TGTGCCACCAGTGATTTCCGGGGATACACCTTC
cdr3_aa: CATSDFRGYTF

j_call: TRBJ2-7
d_call: -
clone_size: -
v_call: TRBV10-3
cdr3_nt: TGTGCCATCAGTGAGGGGCCAGGAAACTACGAGCAGTACTTC
cdr3_aa: CAISEGPGNYEQYF

j_call: TRBJ2-3
d_call: -
clone_size: -
v_call: TRBV7-9
cdr3_nt: TGTGCCAGCAGCTTAGCGGTTGGCGGGACCAGCACAGATACGCAGTATTTT
cdr3_aa: CASSLAVGGTSTDTQYF

j_call: TRBJ1-5
d_call: -
clone_size: -
v_call: TRBV7-2
cdr3_nt: TGTGCCAGCAGGGCAGCCGACAGCTATAATCAGCCCCAGCATTTT
cdr3_aa: CASRAADSYNQPQHF

j_call: TRBJ2-3
d_call: TRBD2
clone_size: -
v_call: TRBV30
cdr3_nt: TGTGCCTGGAGTGAAGGTTTAGCGGGAGGGCGGGGGGATACGCAGTATTTT
cdr3_aa: CAWSEGLAGGRGDTQYF

j_call: TRBJ2-1
d_call: TRBD2
clone_size: -
v_call: TRBV7-9
cdr3_nt: TGTGCCAGCACCTTGGGAAGCGGGAGTAATGAGCAGTTCTTC
cdr3_aa: CASTLGSGSNEQFF

j_call: TRBJ2-1
d_call: TRBD2
clone_size: -
v_call: TRBV6-5
cdr3_nt: TGTGCCAGCAATCCAGCGGGAGTAATAAATGAGCAGTTCTTC
cdr3_aa: CASNPAGVINEQFF

j_call: TRBJ1-1
d_call: -
clone_size: -
v_call: TRBV30
cdr3_nt: TGTGCCTGGAGTCTGGTGAGCACTGAAGCTTTCTTT
cdr3_aa: CAWSLVSTEAFF

j_call: TRBJ2-7
d_call: TRBD1
clone_size: -
v_call: TRBV27
cdr3_nt: TGTGCCAGCAGTTATGGGGACAGGGGCGTGAACGAGCAGTACTTC
cdr3_aa: CASSYGDRGVNEQYF

j_call: TRBJ1-2
d_call: -
clone_size: -
v_call: TRBV2
cdr3_nt: TGTGCCAGCAGTGAAATAGCAGCTAACTATGGCTACACCTTC
cdr3_aa: CASSEIAANYGYTF

j_call: TRBJ2-1
d_call: -
clone_size: -
v_call: TRBV7-9
cdr3_nt: TGTGCCAGCAGCTTCGGCGGGGTCAACGAGCAGTTCTTC
cdr3_aa: CASSFGGVNEQFF

j_call: TRBJ1-3
d_call: TRBD1
clone_size: -
v_call: TRBV19
cdr3_nt: TGTGCCAGTAGTACCTACAGGGGACTCTCTGGAAACACCATATATTTT
cdr3_aa: CASSTYRGLSGNTIYF

j_call: TRBJ2-1
d_call: -
clone_size: -
v_call: TRBV21-1
cdr3_nt: TGTGCCAGCAGCGCTACCAGCTCTAGAACAAACAATGAGCAGTTCTTC
cdr3_aa: CASSATSSRTNNEQFF

j_call: TRBJ2-2
d_call: TRBD1
clone_size: -
v_call: TRBV5-1
cdr3_nt: TGCGCCAGCAGCCCCGCCAGGGGGCGTATCGGCACCGGGGAGCTGTTTTTT
cdr3_aa: CASSPARGRIGTGELFF

j_call: TRBJ2-1
d_call: TRBD2
clone_size: -
v_call: TRBV6-5
cdr3_nt: TGTGCCAGCAGCCCCGGGACTAGCGGGAGCTATGAGCAGTTCTTC
cdr3_aa: CASSPGTSGSYEQFF

j_call: TRBJ1-6
d_call: -
clone_size: few
v_call: TRBV28
cdr3_nt: TGTGCCAGCAGTCCCAATGAGGTGTCGGCACCCCTCCACTTT
cdr3_aa: CASSPNEVSAPLHF

j_call: TRBJ2-2
d_call: TRBD2
clone_size: -
v_call: TRBV5-4
cdr3_nt: TGTGCCAGCAGCTTGACTAGCGTATACACCGGGGAGCTGTTTTTT
cdr3_aa: CASSLTSVYTGELFF

j_call: TRBJ2-1
d_call: TRBD2
clone_size: -
v_call: TRBV28
cdr3_nt: TGTGCCAGCAGAATTAACCTAGCGGGAGGCAGAGGCAATGAGCAGTTCTTC
cdr3_aa: CASRINLAGGRGNEQFF

j_call: TRBJ1-3
d_call: TRBD1
clone_size: -
v_call: TRBV7-2
cdr3_nt: TGTGCCAGCAGCTACGACAGGGGGCGCGGAAACACCATATATTTT
cdr3_aa: CASSYDRGRGNTIYF